This T cell receptor beta chain was sequenced during a study of CD8+CD57+ T cells in acquired aplastic anemia. On the study more broadly: Mean read depth for CD4+ cells from healthy donors was roughly 10 million. General study findings and limits: Between patients and controls, CD8+ Simpson's diversity did not vary significantly. Overlapping CD8+ CDR3 repertoires of patients and controls contained some 30 shared sequences.

TCR beta VDJ and CDR3 profiles were obtained from a genomic DNA template. TCRdb recomputed calls from the reads with MiXCR, one row per CDR3 protein. The sample includes about 210,000 distinct CDR3 sequences, over 60% of them seen just once. V lost 0 bases to trimming and J lost 3 bases; unmatched junction nucleotides: 17. CDR1 is SNHLY and CDR2 is FYNNEI in the germline V gene. The CDR3 totals 20 residues. Points on this clonotype: The antigen remains undetermined.

The chain joins TRBV2 to TRBJ1-2, with TRBD1 matching 9 bases. Sample: sorted CD4+, CD8+, or CD8+CD57+ T cells (not recorded which) from PBMCs. The receptor was derived from a human donor in good health. The CDR3 nucleotides read TGTGCCAGCAGTGAAGCGCTTCAACCCCGACCGGGACAGGGAGACTATGGCTACACCTTC. Protein sequence: CASSEALQPRPGQGDYGYTF.